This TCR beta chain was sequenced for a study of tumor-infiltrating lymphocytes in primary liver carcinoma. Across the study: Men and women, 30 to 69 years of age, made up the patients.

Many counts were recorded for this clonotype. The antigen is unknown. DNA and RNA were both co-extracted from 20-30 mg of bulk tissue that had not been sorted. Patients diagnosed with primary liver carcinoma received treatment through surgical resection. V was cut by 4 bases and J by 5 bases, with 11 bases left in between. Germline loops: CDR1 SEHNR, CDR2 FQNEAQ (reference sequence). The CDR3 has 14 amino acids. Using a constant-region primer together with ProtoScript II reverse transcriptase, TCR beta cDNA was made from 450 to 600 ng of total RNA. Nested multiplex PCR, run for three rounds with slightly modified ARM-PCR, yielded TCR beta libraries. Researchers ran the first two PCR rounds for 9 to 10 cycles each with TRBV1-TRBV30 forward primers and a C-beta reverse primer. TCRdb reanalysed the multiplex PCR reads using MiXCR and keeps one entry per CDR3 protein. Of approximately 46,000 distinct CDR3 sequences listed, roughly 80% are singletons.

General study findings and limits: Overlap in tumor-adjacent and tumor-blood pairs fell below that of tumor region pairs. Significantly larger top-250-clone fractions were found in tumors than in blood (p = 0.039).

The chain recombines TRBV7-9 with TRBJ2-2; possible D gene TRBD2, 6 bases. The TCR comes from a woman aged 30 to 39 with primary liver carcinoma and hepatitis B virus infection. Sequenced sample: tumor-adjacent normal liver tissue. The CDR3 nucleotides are TGTGCCAGCAGCTCGGACTACAGAACCGGGGAGCTGTTTTTT. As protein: CASSSDYRTGELFF. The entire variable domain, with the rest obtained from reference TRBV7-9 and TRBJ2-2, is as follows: DTGVSQNPRHKITKRGQNVTFRCDPISEHNRLYWYRQTLGQGPEFLTYFQNEAQLEKSRLLSDRFSAERPKGSFSTLEIQRTEQGDSAMYLCASSSDYRTGELFFGEGSRLTVL.